This passage covers 7 T cell receptor beta chains from one sample sequenced in a study of blood T cell repertoires in COVID-19. Measured with immunoSEQ multiplex PCR; TCRdb has only the in-frame clones, and not every one. This table has approximately 210,000 clones, about 88% appearing once. Sequenced sample: peripheral blood. All receptors come from a woman between 40 and 55 years old with acute or convalescent COVID-19.

This CDR3 is CASSRGQWGYTF. Written as DNA, the CDR3 is TGCGCCAGCAGCCGGGGACAGTGGGGCTACACCTTC. This chain links TRBV5-1 with TRBJ1-2, with 7 nucleotides matching TRBD1. Germline V CDR1 and CDR2: SGHRS, YFSETQ. The V segment lost 4 bases and the J segment 8 bases; nucleotides outside the gene matches: 5. The CDR3 is made up of 12 amino acids.

V gene TRBV7-2 combines with J gene TRBJ1-4; maybe TRBD1 (5 bases). The length of the CDR3 is 15 residues. Germline values: CDR1 SGHTA, CDR2 FQGNSA. Trimming pared 4 bases from V and 8 bases from J, leaving 17 bases between. DNA of the CDR3: TGTGCCAGCAGCTGGGGACGGGGGTTAGGAGAAAAACTGTTTTTT. The encoded protein is CASSWGRGLGEKLFF.

The chain employs TRBV18 and TRBJ1-1; perhaps TRBD1 as D (5 bases). This CDR3 has 15 residues. The V end lost 2 bases, the J end lost 0 bases, and 10 bases lay between the germline ends. The germline CDR1 and CDR2 sequences are KGHSH and LQKENI. The CDR3 protein is CASSPREGLNTEAFF. Here the CDR3 DNA reads TGTGCCAGCTCACCAAGGGAGGGACTGAACACTGAAGCTTTCTTT.

The J gene is TRBJ1-4, the V gene TRBV7-6; TRBD1 agrees at 11 bases. The CDR3 extends over 16 amino acids. V shed 5 bases, J shed 7 bases, and the junction held 9 bases outside the gene matches. The V gene's germline CDR1 is SGHVS and CDR2 FNYEAQ. DNA for the CDR3: TGTGCCAGCAGCCCTGGACAGGGGGCGATGGGTGAAAAACTGTTTTTT. Translating it yields CASSPGQGAMGEKLFF.

This chain joins TRBV2 and TRBJ2-5; 9 nucleotides match TRBD2. Unmatched junction bases numbered 7, after V lost 6 bases and J lost 5 bases. This CDR3 has 14 amino acids. Per germline, CDR1 SNHLY and CDR2 FYNNEI. CDR3 nucleotide sequence: TGTGCCAGCAGAAGGACTAGCGTAAGGGAGACCCAGTACTTC. Amino acid sequence: CASRRTSVRETQYF. Looking up the rest from reference TRBV2 and TRBJ2-5 gives the full variable domain: EPEVTQTPSHQVTQMGQEVILRCVPISNHLYFYWYRQILGQKVEFLVSFYNNEISEKSEIFDDQFSVERPDGSNFTLKIRSTKLEDSAMYFCASRRTSVRETQYFGPGTRLLVL.

This rearrangement joins TRBV5-1 to TRBJ2-5; D might be TRBD2 (5 bases). V was shortened by 4 bases and J by 0 bases, with 10 bases between the two germline ends. The CDR3 contains 14 residues. Germline-derived CDR1 and CDR2 are SGHRS and YFSETQ. As DNA, the CDR3 is TGCGCCAGCAGCCCCTCCGGGAACCAAGAGACCCAGTACTTC. This codes for CASSPSGNQETQYF.

V and J are TRBV27 and TRBJ2-1, with 8 bases lining up with TRBD2. The CDR3 runs 17 residues. Germline V gene data show CDR1 as MNHEY and CDR2 as SMNVEV (reference sequence). Losses at the gene ends were 6 bases for V and 0 bases for J; bases not matched to a gene: 10. The DNA for the CDR3 is TGTGCCAGCAGGGCTTTAGGGGCGGGGGGCTCCTACAATGAGCAGTTCTTC. Amino acids: CASRALGAGGSYNEQFF.